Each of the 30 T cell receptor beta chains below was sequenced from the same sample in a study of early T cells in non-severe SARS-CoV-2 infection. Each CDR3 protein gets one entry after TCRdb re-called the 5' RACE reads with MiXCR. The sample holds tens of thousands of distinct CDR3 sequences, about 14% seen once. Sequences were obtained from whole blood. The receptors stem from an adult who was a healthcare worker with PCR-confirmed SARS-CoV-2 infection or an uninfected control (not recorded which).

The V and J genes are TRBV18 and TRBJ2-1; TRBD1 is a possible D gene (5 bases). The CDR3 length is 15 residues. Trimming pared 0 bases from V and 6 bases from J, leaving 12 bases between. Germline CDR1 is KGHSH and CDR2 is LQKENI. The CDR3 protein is CASSPPQGVSNEQFF. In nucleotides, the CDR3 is TGTGCCAGCTCACCACCGCAGGGTGTTAGCAATGAGCAGTTCTTC.

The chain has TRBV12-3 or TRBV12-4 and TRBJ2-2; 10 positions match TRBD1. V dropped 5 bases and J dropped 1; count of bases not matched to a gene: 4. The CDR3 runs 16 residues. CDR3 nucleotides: TGTGCCAGCAGTGCGGGACAGGGGCGGAACACCGGGGAGCTGTTTTTT. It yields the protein CASSAGQGRNTGELFF.

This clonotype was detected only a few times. As DNA, the CDR3 is TGTGCCAGCAGCACCCAACCGGGAGATAGCAATCAGCCCCAGCATTTT. Translated: CASSTQPGDSNQPQHF. This chain connects TRBV7-2 to TRBJ1-5; no reliable D call. The CDR3 consists of 16 residues. Germline lookup yields CDR1 SGHTA and CDR2 FQGNSA. V shed 5 bases and J shed 0 bases, with 14 bases lying between them. Full variable domain (rest looked up from reference TRBV7-2 and TRBJ1-5): GAGVSQSPSNKVTEKGKDVELRCDPISGHTALYWYRQSLGQGLEFLIYFQGNSAPDKSGLPSDRFSAERTGGSVSTLTIQRTQQEDSAVYLCASSTQPGDSNQPQHFGDGTRLSIL.

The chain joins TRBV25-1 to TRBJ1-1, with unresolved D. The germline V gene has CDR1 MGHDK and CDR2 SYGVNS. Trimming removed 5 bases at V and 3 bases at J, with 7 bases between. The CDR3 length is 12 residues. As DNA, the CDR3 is TGTGCCAGCAGTAACGGAGACACTGAAGCTTTCTTT. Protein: CASSNGDTEAFF.

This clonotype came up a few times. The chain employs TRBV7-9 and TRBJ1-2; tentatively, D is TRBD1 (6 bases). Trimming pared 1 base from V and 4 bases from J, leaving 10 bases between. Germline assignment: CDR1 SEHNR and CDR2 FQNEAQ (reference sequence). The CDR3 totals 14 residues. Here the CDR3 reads CASSLVGQLYGYTF. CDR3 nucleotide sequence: TGTGCCAGCAGCTTAGTCGGACAGCTCTATGGCTACACCTTC.

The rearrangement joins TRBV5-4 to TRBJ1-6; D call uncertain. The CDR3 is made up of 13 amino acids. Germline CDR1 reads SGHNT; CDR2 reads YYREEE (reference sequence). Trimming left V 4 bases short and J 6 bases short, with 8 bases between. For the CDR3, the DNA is TGTGCCAGCAGCCCGTGGGGTAATTCACCCCTCCACTTT. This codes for CASSPWGNSPLHF.

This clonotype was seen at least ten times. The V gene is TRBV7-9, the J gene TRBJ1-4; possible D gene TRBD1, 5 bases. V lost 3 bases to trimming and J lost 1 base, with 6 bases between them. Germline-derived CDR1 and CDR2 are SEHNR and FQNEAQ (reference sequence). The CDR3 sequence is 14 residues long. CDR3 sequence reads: CASSFGGTNEKLFF. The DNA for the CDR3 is TGTGCCAGCAGCTTCGGGGGAACTAATGAAAAACTGTTTTTT.

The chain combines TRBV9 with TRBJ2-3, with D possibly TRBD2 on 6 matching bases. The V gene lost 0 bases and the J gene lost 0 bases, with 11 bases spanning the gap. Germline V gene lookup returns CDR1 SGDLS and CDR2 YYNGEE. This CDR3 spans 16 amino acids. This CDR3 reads CASSVGLARSTDTQYF. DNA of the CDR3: TGTGCCAGCAGCGTAGGGCTAGCGAGAAGCACAGATACGCAGTATTTT. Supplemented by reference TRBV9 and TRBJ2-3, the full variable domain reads DSGVTQTPKHLITATGQRVTLRCSPRSGDLSVYWYQQSLDQGLQFLIQYYNGEERAKGNILERFSAQQFPDLHSELNLSSLELGDSALYFCASSVGLARSTDTQYFGPGTRLTVL.

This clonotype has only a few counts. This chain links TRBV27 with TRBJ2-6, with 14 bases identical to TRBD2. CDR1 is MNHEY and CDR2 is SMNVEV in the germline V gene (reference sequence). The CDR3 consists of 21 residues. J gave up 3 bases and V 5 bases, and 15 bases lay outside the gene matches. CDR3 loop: CASSPFPTSGRGIFGANVLTF. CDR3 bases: TGTGCCAGCAGTCCATTTCCGACTAGCGGGAGGGGAATCTTTGGGGCCAACGTCCTGACTTTC. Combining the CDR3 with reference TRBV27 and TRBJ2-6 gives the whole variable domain EAQVTQNPRYLITVTGKKLTVTCSQNMNHEYMSWYRQDPGLGLRQIYYSMNVEVTDKGDVPEGYKVSRKEKRNFPLILESPSPNQTSLYFCASSPFPTSGRGIFGANVLTFGAGSRLTVL.

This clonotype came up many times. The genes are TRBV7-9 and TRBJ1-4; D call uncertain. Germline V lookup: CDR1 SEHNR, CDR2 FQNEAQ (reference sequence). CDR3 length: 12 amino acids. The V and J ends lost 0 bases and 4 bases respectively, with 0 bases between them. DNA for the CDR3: TGTGCCAGCAGCTTAGCTAATGAAAAACTGTTTTTT. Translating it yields CASSLANEKLFF.

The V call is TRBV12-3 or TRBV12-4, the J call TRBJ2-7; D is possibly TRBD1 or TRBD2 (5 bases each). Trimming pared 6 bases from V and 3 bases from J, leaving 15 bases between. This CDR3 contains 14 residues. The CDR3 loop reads CASSPSSQGYEQYF. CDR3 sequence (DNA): TGTGCCAGCAGCCCTAGCTCCCAGGGCTACGAGCAGTACTTC.

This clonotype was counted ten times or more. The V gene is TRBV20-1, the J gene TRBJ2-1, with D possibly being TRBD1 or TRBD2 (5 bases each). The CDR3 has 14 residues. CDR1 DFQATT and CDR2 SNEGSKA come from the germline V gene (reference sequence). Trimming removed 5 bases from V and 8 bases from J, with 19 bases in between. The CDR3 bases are TGCAGTGCTGGGACCACCACTCGGCGCGATGAGCAGTTCTTC. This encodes CSAGTTTRRDEQFF.

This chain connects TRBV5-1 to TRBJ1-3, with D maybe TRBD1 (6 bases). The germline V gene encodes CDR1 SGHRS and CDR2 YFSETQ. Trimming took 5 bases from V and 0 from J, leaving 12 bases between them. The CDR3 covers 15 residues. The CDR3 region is CASSDRPLSGNTIYF. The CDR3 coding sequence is TGCGCCAGCAGTGACAGGCCCCTCTCTGGAAACACCATATATTTT.

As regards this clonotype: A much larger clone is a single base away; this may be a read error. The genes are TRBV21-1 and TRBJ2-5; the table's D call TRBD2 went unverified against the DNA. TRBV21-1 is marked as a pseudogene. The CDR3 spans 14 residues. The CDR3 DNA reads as TGTGCCAGCAGCGCCGGGCATCCCGCAGGGACCCGGTACTTC. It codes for CASSAGHPAGTRYF.

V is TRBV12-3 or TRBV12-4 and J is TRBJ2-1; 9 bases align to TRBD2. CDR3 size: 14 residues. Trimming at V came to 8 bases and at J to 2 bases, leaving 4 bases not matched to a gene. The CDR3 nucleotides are TGTGCCAGCGGATCTAGCGGGACCTACAATGAGCAGTTCTTC. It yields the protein CASGSSGTYNEQFF.

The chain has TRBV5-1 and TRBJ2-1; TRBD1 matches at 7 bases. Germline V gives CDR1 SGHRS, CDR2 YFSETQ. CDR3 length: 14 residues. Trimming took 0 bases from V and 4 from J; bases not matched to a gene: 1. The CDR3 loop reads CASSLVGQYNEQFF. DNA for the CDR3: TGCGCCAGCAGCTTGGTGGGACAGTACAATGAGCAGTTCTTC.

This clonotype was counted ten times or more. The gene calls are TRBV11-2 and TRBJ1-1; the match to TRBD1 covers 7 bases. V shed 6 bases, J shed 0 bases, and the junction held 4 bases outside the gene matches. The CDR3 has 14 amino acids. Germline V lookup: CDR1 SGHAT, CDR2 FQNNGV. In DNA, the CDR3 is TGTGCCAGCAGTTCACAGGGGCTGAACACTGAAGCTTTCTTT. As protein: CASSSQGLNTEAFF.

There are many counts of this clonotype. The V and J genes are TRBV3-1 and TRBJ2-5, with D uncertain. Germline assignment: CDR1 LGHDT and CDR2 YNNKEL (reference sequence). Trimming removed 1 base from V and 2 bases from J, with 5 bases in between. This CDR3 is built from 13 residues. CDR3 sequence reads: CASSQGGQETQYF. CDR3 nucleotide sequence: TGTGCCAGCAGCCAAGGGGGTCAAGAGACCCAGTACTTC.

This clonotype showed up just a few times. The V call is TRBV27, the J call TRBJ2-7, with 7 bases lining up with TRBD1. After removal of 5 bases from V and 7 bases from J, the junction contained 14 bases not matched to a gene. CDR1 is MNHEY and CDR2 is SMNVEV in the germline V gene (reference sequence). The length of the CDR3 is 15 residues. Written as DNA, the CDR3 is TGTGCCAGCAGTATGACAGGGAGCTTGGAAGGAGAGCAGTACTTC. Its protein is CASSMTGSLEGEQYF.

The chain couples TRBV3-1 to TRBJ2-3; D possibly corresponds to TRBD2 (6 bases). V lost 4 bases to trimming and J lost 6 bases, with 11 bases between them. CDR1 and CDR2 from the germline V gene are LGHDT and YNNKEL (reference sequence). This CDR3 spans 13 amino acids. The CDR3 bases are TGTGCCAGCAGCCTTAGCGGTGGGGATACGCAGTATTTT. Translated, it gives CASSLSGGDTQYF.

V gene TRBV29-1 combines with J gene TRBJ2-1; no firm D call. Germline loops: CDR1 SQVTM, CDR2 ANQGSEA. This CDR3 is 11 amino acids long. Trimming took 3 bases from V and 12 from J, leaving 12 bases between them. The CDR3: CSVEPLEGQFF. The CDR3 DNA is TGCAGCGTTGAGCCCCTCGAAGGGCAGTTCTTC.

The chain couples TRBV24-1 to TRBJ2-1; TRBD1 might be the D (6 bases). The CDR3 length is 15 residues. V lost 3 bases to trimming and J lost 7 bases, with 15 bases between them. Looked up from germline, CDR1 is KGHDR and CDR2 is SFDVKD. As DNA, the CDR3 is TGTGCCACCAGTGATCAGGGGCTAGTCGCTAATGAGCAGTTCTTC. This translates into CATSDQGLVANEQFF.

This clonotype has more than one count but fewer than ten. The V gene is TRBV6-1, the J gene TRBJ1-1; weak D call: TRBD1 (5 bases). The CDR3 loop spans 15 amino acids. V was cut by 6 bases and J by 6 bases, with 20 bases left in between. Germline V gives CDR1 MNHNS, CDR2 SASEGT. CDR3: CASRPDTSLRAEAFF. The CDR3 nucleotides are TGTGCCAGCAGGCCGGACACGTCACTAAGGGCTGAAGCTTTCTTT.

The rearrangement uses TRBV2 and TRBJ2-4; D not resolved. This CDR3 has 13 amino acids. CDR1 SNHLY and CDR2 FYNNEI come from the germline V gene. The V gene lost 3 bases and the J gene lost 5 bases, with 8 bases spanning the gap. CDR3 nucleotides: TGTGCCAGCAGTGATCTTAGAGAAAACATTCAGTACTTC. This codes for CASSDLRENIQYF.

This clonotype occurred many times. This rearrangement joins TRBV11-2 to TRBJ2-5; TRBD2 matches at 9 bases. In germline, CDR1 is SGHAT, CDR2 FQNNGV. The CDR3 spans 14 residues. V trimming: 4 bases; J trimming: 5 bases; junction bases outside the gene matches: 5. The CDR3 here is CASSSLAGLETQYF. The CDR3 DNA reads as TGTGCCAGCAGCTCGCTAGCGGGGTTGGAGACCCAGTACTTC.

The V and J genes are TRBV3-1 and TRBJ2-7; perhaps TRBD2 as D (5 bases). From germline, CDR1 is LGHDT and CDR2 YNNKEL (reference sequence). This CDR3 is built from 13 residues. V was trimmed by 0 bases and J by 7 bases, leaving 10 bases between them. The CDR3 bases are TGTGCCAGCAGCCAAGACTTGGAGGAGGAGCAGTACTTC. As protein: CASSQDLEEEQYF.

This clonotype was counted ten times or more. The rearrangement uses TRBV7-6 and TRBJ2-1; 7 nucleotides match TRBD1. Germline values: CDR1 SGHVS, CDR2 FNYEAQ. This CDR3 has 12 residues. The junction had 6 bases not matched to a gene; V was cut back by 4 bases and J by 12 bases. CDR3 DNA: TGTGCCAGCAGCTCTACAGGGGCGCGGCAGTTCTTC. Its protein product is CASSSTGARQFF.

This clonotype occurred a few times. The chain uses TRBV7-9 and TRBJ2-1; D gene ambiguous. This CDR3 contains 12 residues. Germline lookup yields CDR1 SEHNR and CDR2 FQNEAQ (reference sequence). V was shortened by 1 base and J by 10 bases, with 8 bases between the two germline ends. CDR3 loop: CASSLDLLEQFF. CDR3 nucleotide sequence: TGTGCCAGCAGCTTAGATTTGCTGGAGCAGTTCTTC.

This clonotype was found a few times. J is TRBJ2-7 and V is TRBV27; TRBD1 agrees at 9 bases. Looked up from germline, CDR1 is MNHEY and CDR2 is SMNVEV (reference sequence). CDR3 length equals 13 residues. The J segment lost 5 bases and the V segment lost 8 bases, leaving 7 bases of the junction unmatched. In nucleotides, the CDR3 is TGTGCCAGCTCCGGGACAGGGCTTCACGAGCAGTACTTC. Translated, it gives CASSGTGLHEQYF.

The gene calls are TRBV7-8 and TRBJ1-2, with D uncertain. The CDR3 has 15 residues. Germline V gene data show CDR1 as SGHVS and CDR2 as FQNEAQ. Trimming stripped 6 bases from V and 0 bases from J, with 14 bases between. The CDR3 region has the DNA TGTGCCAGCAGTCCCGGTGACATTCCTAACTATGGCTACACCTTC. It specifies CASSPGDIPNYGYTF.